These 27 T cell receptor beta chains share one sample of origin, sequenced in a study of T cell responses to AZD1222 COVID-19 vaccine. TCRdb keeps only in-frame clones here, not all; method: immunoSEQ multiplex PCR. Of roughly 190,000 clones listed, approximately 93% are singletons. The sequencing here drew on peripheral blood, taken on day 0 of AZD1222 vaccination. The receptor set was obtained from an adult in good health.

The chain employs TRBV7-9 and TRBJ2-7; D is possibly TRBD1 (6 bases). Trimming pared 3 bases from V and 0 bases from J, leaving 21 bases between. The CDR3 extends over 18 amino acids. Germline values: CDR1 SEHNR, CDR2 FQNEAQ (reference sequence). The CDR3 region is CASSFPGVSAPFSYEQYF. The DNA for the CDR3 is TGTGCCAGCAGCTTCCCAGGGGTTTCGGCACCTTTCTCCTACGAGCAGTACTTC. The full variable domain, rest sourced from reference TRBV7-9 and TRBJ2-7, is DTGVSQNPRHKITKRGQNVTFRCDPISEHNRLYWYRQTLGQGPEFLTYFQNEAQLEKSRLLSDRFSAERPKGSFSTLEIQRTEQGDSAMYLCASSFPGVSAPFSYEQYFGPGTRLTVT.

This clone was found a few times. The CDR3 loop reads CASSPPISSDTGELFF. The DNA of the CDR3 is TGTGCCAGCAGCCCCCCGATTTCGTCGGACACCGGGGAGCTGTTTTTT. The J gene is TRBJ2-2, the V gene TRBV3-1 (or the pseudogene TRBV3-2), with no clear D. This CDR3 is built from 16 residues. Germline values: CDR1 LGHDT, CDR2 YNNKEL (reference sequence). Trimming left V 4 bases short and J 3 bases short, with 15 bases between.

The chain employs TRBV28 and TRBJ2-7; D unresolved. The germline V gene encodes CDR1 MDHEN and CDR2 SYDVKM. The CDR3 length is 11 residues. The germline V and J ends were trimmed by 8 bases and 4 bases, with 9 bases remaining between them. The CDR3 DNA follows: TGTGCCAGCGGGCGAAGGTACGAGCAGTACTTC. Translated, it gives CASGRRYEQYF.

The chain combines TRBV10-3 with TRBJ2-3, with D perhaps TRBD1 or TRBD2 (6 bases each). CDR3 length equals 17 residues. Germline V lookup: CDR1 ENHRY, CDR2 SYGVKD. Trimming stripped 6 bases from V and 3 bases from J, with 22 bases between. The CDR3 DNA follows: TGTGCCATCAGCGGGAGAAACAGGGTTCTAGAAACAGATACGCAGTATTTT. Its protein product is CAISGRNRVLETDTQYF.

J is TRBJ1-1 and V is TRBV5-5, with D hard to call. The length of the CDR3 is 16 residues. Trimming pared 0 bases from V and 2 bases from J, leaving 14 bases between. In germline, CDR1 is SGHKS, CDR2 YYEKEE (reference sequence). The DNA of the CDR3 is TGTGCCAGCAGCTTGGGAGGGCCAATACTCAACACTGAAGCTTTCTTT. It specifies CASSLGGPILNTEAFF.

The chain has TRBV6-5 and TRBJ1-1, with D uncertain. CDR1 is MNHEY and CDR2 is SVGAGI in the germline V gene. CDR3 size: 12 residues. Trimming stripped 6 bases from V and 7 bases from J, with 12 bases between. This CDR3 is CASRHSLLEAFF. CDR3 nucleotides: TGTGCCAGCAGACACAGTCTCCTTGAAGCTTTCTTT.

This chain links TRBV6-5 with TRBJ1-3; D gene unclear. CDR3 length equals 16 residues. Germline CDR1 is MNHEY and CDR2 is SVGAGI. With 0 bases removed from V and 0 bases from J, the gap between germline ends came to 9 bases. The CDR3 DNA sequence: TGTGCCAGCAGTTACTCAGGCGAAGACTCTGGAAACACCATATATTTT. It yields the protein CASSYSGEDSGNTIYF.

V usage is TRBV13 and J usage is TRBJ2-3, with 13 bases matching TRBD2. J lost 1 base, V lost 6 bases, and 7 bases had no gene match. Germline assignment: CDR1 PRHDT and CDR2 FYEKMQ (reference sequence). CDR3 length: 17 residues. CDR3: CASRTSGTSGGTDTQYF. CDR3 sequence (DNA): TGTGCCAGCAGGACATCCGGGACTAGCGGGGGCACAGATACGCAGTATTTT.

The gene calls are TRBV29-1 and TRBJ2-2; the D is unclear. The V end lost 5 bases, the J end lost 0 bases, and 4 bases lay between the germline ends. Germline values: CDR1 SQVTM, CDR2 ANQGSEA. This CDR3 contains 12 residues. In nucleotides, the CDR3 is TGCAGCGTTCTGCCGAACACCGGGGAGCTGTTTTTT. It codes for CSVLPNTGELFF.

In DNA form, the CDR3 reads TGTGCCAGTAGCCAAGACAGCTCATACTACGAGCAGTACTTC. Its translation: CASSQDSSYYEQYF. J is TRBJ2-7 and V is TRBV19; possible D gene TRBD1, 5 bases. CDR1 is LNHDA and CDR2 is SQIVND in the germline V gene (reference sequence). Trimming removed 6 bases at V and 3 bases at J, with 15 bases between. The CDR3 runs 14 residues.

In DNA, the CDR3 is TGTGCCAGCAGTCAATCGAGACAGCACTATGGCTACACCTTC. Its protein is CASSQSRQHYGYTF. The chain links TRBV6-5 to TRBJ1-2; weak D call: TRBD1 (5 bases). Trimming left V 5 bases short and J 3 bases short, with 13 bases between. The CDR3 extends over 14 amino acids. Germline lookup yields CDR1 MNHEY and CDR2 SVGAGI.

The gene calls are TRBV29-1 and TRBJ2-6; D is undetermined. Germline CDR1 SQVTM, CDR2 ANQGSEA. The CDR3 is made up of 18 amino acids. With 0 bases removed from V and 0 bases from J, the gap between germline ends came to 15 bases. The CDR3 DNA reads as TGCAGCGTTGAAGATTGGGCACATTCTGTCTCTGGGGCCAACGTCCTGACTTTC. This sequence encodes CSVEDWAHSVSGANVLTF.

The rearrangement links TRBV29-1 to TRBJ1-3; D is undetermined. The CDR3 sequence is 11 residues long. In germline, CDR1 is SQVTM, CDR2 ANQGSEA. The CDR3 loop is CTGNSGNTIYF. CDR3 DNA sequence: TGCACCGGGAACTCTGGAAACACCATATATTTT.

V gene TRBV7-9 combines with J gene TRBJ1-2, with D possibly TRBD1 on 6 matching bases. CDR1 and CDR2 from the germline V gene are SEHNR and FQNEAQ (reference sequence). Trimming took 0 bases from V and 3 from J, leaving 14 bases between them. The CDR3 is made up of 16 amino acids. As DNA, the CDR3 is TGTGCCAGCAGCTTAGCCTGGACAGAAAATCACTATGGCTACACCTTC. Protein product: CASSLAWTENHYGYTF. Looking up the rest from reference TRBV7-9 and TRBJ1-2 gives the full variable domain: DTGVSQNPRHKITKRGQNVTFRCDPISEHNRLYWYRQTLGQGPEFLTYFQNEAQLEKSRLLSDRFSAERPKGSFSTLEIQRTEQGDSAMYLCASSLAWTENHYGYTFGSGTRLTVV.

V is TRBV3-1 (or the pseudogene TRBV3-2) and J is TRBJ1-3; D gene ambiguous. The germline V and J ends were trimmed by 8 bases and 5 bases, with 19 bases remaining between them. Germline loops: CDR1 LGHDT, CDR2 YNNKEL (reference sequence). The CDR3 contains 15 residues. The CDR3 region is CASSSFGHRRNTIYF. In DNA form, the CDR3 reads TGTGCCAGCTCCTCGTTTGGCCACCGCAGAAACACCATATATTTT.

The CDR3: CASSLDRADTQYF. The CDR3 coding sequence is TGTGCCAGCAGCTTAGACCGGGCAGATACGCAGTATTTT. The chain links TRBV3-1 (or the pseudogene TRBV3-2) to TRBJ2-3; D call uncertain. Germline V gene data show CDR1 as LGHDT and CDR2 as YNNKEL (reference sequence). Trimming shortened V by 5 bases and J by 4 bases, and 10 bases separated the two germline ends. The CDR3 totals 13 residues.

The chain recombines TRBV14 with TRBJ1-1, with D unclear. Germline V gene lookup returns CDR1 SGHDN and CDR2 FVKESK. V was shortened by 1 base and J by 4 bases, with 7 bases between the two germline ends. The CDR3 runs 13 residues. The CDR3 nucleotides are TGTGCCAGCAGCCAAGCAATTCTCACTGAAGCTTTCTTT. Translated, it gives CASSQAILTEAFF.

This rearrangement joins TRBV10-3 to TRBJ1-1; perhaps TRBD1 as D (5 bases). Germline V gene sequence: CDR1 ENHRY, CDR2 SYGVKD. V was clipped by 2 bases and J by 4 bases, with 5 bases between them. CDR3 length equals 12 residues. CDR3 region: CAISEGGTEAFF. The CDR3 nucleotides are TGTGCCATCAGTGAGGGGGGCACTGAAGCTTTCTTT.

The chain carries TRBV3-1 (or the pseudogene TRBV3-2) and TRBJ1-2; D gene ambiguous. The CDR3 spans 16 residues. Germline CDR1 LGHDT, CDR2 YNNKEL (reference sequence). V lost 1 base and J 5 bases, leaving 17 bases between the germline ends. CDR3 amino acids: CASSQGAGSQGYGYTF. The CDR3 DNA sequence: TGTGCCAGCAGCCAAGGGGCGGGTTCCCAAGGGTATGGCTACACCTTC.

The V gene is TRBV20-1, the J gene TRBJ1-2; D gene uncertain. Germline CDR1 is DFQATT and CDR2 is SNEGSKA (reference sequence). V was cut by 5 bases and J by 0 bases, with 4 bases left in between. CDR3 length: 11 residues. The CDR3 sequence is CSALANYGYTF. The DNA for the CDR3 is TGCAGTGCTCTAGCTAACTATGGCTACACCTTC.

This clone was observed a single time. The J gene is TRBJ2-7, the V gene TRBV6-1; maybe TRBD2 (5 bases). The CDR3 has 14 amino acids. CDR1 is MNHNS and CDR2 is SASEGT in the germline V gene. Trimming pared 2 bases from V and 4 bases from J, leaving 12 bases between. CDR3 in amino acids: CASSEKGRRYEQYF. In DNA form, the CDR3 reads TGTGCCAGCAGTGAAAAGGGTAGGAGGTACGAGCAGTACTTC.

This chain connects TRBV30 to TRBJ2-7; 11 bases line up with TRBD1. From germline, CDR1 is GTSNPN and CDR2 SVGIG (reference sequence). V lost 2 bases, J lost 4 bases, and 4 bases stayed unmatched. The CDR3 length is 14 residues. The CDR3 DNA sequence: TGTGCCTGGAGTTCGGGACAGGGGGTTTACGAGCAGTACTTC. Residues: CAWSSGQGVYEQYF. Complete variable domain (other parts from reference TRBV30 and TRBJ2-7): SQTIHQWPATLVQPVGSPLSLECTVEGTSNPNLYWYRQAAGRGLQLLFYSVGIGQISSEVPQNLSASRPQDRQFILSSKKLLLSDSGFYLCAWSSGQGVYEQYFGPGTRLTVT.

The J gene is TRBJ2-7, the V gene TRBV7-6; D uncertain. Germline values: CDR1 SGHVS, CDR2 FNYEAQ. There are 16 residues in the CDR3. V lost 5 bases and J 4 bases, leaving 21 bases between the germline ends. CDR3 protein: CASSPLTNTYSYEQYF. The CDR3 DNA sequence: TGTGCCAGCAGCCCTCTGACAAATACCTACAGTTACGAGCAGTACTTC.

The chain uses TRBV11-3 and TRBJ2-7; D ambiguous. The CDR3 consists of 13 residues. Deletions cut 3 bases from V and 0 bases from J, with 6 bases between. Germline-derived CDR1 and CDR2 are SGHNT and YENEEA. The chain's CDR3 is CASSFRNSYEQYF. CDR3 coding DNA: TGTGCCAGCAGCTTCCGGAACTCCTACGAGCAGTACTTC.

The chain combines TRBV13 with TRBJ1-3, with 7 bases matching TRBD1. Trimming cost V 1 base and J 3 bases; bases outside gene matches: 9. This CDR3 is built from 17 residues. Per germline, CDR1 PRHDT and CDR2 FYEKMQ (reference sequence). The CDR3 DNA follows: TGTGCCAGCAGCTTAGCCATGGACAGGTTTGTTGGAAACACCATATATTTT. This translates into CASSLAMDRFVGNTIYF.

The chain uses TRBV7-9 and TRBJ1-1, with D possibly matching TRBD1 (5 bases). This CDR3 comprises 18 residues. Trimming stripped 1 base from V and 0 bases from J, with 18 bases between. Germline loops: CDR1 SEHNR, CDR2 FQNEAQ (reference sequence). CDR3 in DNA: TGTGCCAGCAGCTTAGTTACCGGGGGGGTCCTCATGAACACTGAAGCTTTCTTT. As protein: CASSLVTGGVLMNTEAFF.

The chain combines TRBV7-2 with TRBJ1-5, with a possible D match to TRBD1 (6 bases). The CDR3 extends over 13 amino acids. Germline V gene data show CDR1 as SGHTA and CDR2 as FQGNSA. V was pared by 3 bases and J by 7 bases, with 10 bases between. As DNA, the CDR3 is TGTGCCAGCAGCTTGGGGGGCCCCCAGCCCCAGCATTTT. Its protein product is CASSLGGPQPQHF.